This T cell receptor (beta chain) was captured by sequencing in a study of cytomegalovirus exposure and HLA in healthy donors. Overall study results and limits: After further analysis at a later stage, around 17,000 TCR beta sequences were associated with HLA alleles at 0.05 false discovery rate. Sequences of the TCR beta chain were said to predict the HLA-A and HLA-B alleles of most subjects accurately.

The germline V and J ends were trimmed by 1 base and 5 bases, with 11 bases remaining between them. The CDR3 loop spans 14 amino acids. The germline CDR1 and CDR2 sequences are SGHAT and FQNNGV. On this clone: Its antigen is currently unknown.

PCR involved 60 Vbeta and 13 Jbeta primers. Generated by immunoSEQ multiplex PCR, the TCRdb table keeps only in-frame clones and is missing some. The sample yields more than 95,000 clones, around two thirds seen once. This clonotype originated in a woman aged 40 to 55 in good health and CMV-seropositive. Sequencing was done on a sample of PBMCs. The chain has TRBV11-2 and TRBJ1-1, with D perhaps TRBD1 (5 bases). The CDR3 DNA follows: TGTGCCAGCAGCTTAGTGGGGGGTAGGACTGAAGCTTTCTTT. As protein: CASSLVGGRTEAFF. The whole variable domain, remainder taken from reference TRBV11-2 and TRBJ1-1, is EAGVAQSPRYKIIEKRQSVAFWCNPISGHATLYWYQQILGQGPKLLIQFQNNGVVDDSQLPKDRFSAERLKGVDSTLKIQPAKLEDSAVYLCASSLVGGRTEAFFGQGTRLTVV.